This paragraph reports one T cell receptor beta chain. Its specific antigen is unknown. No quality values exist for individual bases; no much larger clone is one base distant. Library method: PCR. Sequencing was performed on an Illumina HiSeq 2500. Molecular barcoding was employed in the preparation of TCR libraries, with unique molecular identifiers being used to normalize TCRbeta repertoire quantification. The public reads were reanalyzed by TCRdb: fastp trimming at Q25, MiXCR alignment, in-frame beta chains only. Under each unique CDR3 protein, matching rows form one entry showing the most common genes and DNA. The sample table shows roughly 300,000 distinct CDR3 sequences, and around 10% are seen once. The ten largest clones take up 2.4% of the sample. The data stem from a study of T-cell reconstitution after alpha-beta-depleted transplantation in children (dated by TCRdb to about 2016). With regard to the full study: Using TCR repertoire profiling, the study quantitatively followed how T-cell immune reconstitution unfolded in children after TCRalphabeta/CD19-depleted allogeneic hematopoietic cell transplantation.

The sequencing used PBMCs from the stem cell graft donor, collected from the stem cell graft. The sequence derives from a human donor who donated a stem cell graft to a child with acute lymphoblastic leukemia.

Here is the DNA: TGCAGTGCTAGAGGGCCCGGGAGCTCCTACAATGAGCAGTTCTTC. The resulting protein is CSARGPGSSYNEQFF. Recombination linked TRBV20-1 to TRBJ2-1; the D gene is perhaps TRBD2, on 6 matching bases. Taken from the germline V gene (reference sequence), the CDR1 and CDR2 loops are DFQATT and SNEGSKA. The CDR3 runs 15 amino acids, cysteine and phenylalanine included. Only the CDR3 region is kept as DNA, spanning 45 bases read in frame from base 1. V is cut by 1 base and J by 0 bases, and the space between the germline ends is 10 bases.